The present entry profiles one T cell receptor beta chain with its context. What it binds is unknown. This record comes from a study of T cells in narcolepsy. The wider study: Donors had narcolepsy type 1 or type 2, or were healthy controls. General study findings and limits: Comparing one patient's CSF and blood CD4+ clonotypes highlighted HCRT- and TRIB2-specific autoreactive clonotypes.

The germline V gene encodes CDR1 MNHEY and CDR2 SVGAGI. Trimming removed 5 bases from V and 4 bases from J, with 8 bases in between. The length of the CDR3 is 12 residues. Only in-frame clones appear in the TCRdb table, and some are missing; sequencing was by immunoSEQ multiplex PCR. The sample lists about 18,000 clones; approximately 72% were seen once. This sequence originates from a human donor with narcolepsy. V gene TRBV6-5 combines with J gene TRBJ1-1; no clear D. Specimen: CD45RA- memory CD8+ T cells from PBMCs. CDR3 nucleotides: TGTGCCAGCAGTGAACAGCGCACTGAAGCTTTCTTT. Encoded protein: CASSEQRTEAFF.